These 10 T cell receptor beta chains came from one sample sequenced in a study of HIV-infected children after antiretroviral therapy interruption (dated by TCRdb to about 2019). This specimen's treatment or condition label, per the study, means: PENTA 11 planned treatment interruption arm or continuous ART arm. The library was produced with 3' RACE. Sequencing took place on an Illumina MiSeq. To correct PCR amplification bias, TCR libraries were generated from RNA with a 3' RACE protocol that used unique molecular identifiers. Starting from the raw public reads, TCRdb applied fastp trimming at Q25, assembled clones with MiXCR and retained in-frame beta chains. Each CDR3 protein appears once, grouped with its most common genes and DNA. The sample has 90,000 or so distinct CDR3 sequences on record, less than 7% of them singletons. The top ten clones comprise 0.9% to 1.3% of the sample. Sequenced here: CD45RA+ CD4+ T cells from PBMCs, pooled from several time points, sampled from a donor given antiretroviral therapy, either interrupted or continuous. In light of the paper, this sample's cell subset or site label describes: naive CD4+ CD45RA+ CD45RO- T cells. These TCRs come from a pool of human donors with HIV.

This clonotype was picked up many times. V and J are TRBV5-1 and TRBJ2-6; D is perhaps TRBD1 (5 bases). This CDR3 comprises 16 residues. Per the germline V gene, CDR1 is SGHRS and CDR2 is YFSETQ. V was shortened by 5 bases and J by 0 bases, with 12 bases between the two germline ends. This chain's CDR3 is CASRETAHSGANVLTF. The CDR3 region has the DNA TGCGCCAGCAGGGAGACAGCACACTCTGGGGCCAACGTCCTGACTTTC.

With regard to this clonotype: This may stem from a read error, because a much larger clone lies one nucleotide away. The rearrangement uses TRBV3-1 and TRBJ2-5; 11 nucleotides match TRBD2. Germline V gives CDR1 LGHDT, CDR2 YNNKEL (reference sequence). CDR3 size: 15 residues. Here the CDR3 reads CASGQRTSGQETQYF. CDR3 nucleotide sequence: TGTGCCAGCGGCCAAAGGACTAGCGGGCAAGAGACCCAGTACTTC.

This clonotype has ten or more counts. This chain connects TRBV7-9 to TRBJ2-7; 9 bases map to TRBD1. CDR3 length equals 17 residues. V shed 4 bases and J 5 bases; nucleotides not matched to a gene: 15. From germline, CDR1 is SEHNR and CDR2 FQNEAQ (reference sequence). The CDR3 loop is CASSSEMTGGLSNEQYF. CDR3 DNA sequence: TGTGCCAGCAGCTCGGAAATGACAGGGGGATTGAGCAACGAGCAGTACTTC.

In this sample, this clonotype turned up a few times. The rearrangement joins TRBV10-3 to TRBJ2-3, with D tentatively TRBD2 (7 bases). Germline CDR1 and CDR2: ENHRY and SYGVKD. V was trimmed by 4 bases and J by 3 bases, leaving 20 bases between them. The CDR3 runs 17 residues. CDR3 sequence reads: CAISGVGGASGTDTQYF. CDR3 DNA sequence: TGTGCCATCAGTGGGGTGGGGGGGGCTAGCGGTACAGATACGCAGTATTTT.

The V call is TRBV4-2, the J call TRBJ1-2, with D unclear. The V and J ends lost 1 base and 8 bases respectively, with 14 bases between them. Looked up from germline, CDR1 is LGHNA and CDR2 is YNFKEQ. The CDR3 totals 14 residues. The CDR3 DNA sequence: TGTGCCAGCAGCCAAGCTGCAGGCTTGGAGGGCTACACCTTC. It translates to CASSQAAGLEGYTF.

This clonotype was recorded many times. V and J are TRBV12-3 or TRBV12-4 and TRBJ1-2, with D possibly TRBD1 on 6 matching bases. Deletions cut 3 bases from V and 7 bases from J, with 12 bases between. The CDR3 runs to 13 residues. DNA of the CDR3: TGTGCCAGCAGTTTTGCGGGGGCGGGTGGCTACACCTTC. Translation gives CASSFAGAGGYTF.

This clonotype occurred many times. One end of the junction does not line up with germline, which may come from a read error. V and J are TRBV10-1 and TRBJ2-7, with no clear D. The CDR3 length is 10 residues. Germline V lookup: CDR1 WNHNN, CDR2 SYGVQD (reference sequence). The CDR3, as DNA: TGTGCCAGCAGTGATTCTGAACAGTACTTC. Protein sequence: CASSDSEQYF.

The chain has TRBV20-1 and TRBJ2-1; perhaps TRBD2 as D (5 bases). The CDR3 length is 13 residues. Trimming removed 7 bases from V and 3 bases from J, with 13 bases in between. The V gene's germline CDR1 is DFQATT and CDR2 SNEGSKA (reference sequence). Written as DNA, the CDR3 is TGCAGTGTGGCTAACGGGGACTACAATGAGCAGTTCTTC. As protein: CSVANGDYNEQFF.

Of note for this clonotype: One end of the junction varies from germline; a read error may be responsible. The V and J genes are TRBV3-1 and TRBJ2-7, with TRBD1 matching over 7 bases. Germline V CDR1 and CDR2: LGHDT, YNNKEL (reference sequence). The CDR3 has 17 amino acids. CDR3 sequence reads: CAISQDKRRDRAYEQYF. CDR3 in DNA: TGTGCCATCAGCCAAGATAAACGCCGGGACAGAGCCTACGAGCAGTACTTC.

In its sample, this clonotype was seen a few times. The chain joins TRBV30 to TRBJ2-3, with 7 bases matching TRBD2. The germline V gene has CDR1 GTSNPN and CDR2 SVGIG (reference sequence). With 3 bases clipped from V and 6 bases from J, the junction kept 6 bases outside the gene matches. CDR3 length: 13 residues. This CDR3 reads CAWSLLGGDTQYF. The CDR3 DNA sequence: TGTGCCTGGAGCCTCCTGGGGGGGGATACGCAGTATTTT.